This T cell receptor (beta chain) was captured in a study of cytomegalovirus exposure and HLA in healthy donors. V lost 6 bases to trimming and J lost 1 base, with 9 bases between them. Germline assignment: CDR1 MNHEY and CDR2 SMNVEV (reference sequence). The CDR3 is 13 amino acids. Method: immunoSEQ multiplex PCR; TCRdb's copy keeps in-frame clones and lacks some. Here the sample spans under 50,000 clones, about 93% being singletons. Notes on the study in general: High sensitivity and specificity were reportedly achieved when the classifier diagnosed cytomegalovirus status. The tendency of first-cohort TCR clusters to co-occur in the 120 or so validation repertoires was the finding of a later analysis.

This clone was counted once. No antigen is known for it. The rearrangement joins TRBV27 to TRBJ2-5; TRBD1 might be the D (6 bases). Sequencing was performed on PBMCs. The receptor was derived from a woman aged 18 to 35 in good health and CMV-seropositive. The CDR3 DNA follows: TGTGCCAGCAGCGACAGGACCCAAGAGACCCAGTACTTC. It yields the protein CASSDRTQETQYF.